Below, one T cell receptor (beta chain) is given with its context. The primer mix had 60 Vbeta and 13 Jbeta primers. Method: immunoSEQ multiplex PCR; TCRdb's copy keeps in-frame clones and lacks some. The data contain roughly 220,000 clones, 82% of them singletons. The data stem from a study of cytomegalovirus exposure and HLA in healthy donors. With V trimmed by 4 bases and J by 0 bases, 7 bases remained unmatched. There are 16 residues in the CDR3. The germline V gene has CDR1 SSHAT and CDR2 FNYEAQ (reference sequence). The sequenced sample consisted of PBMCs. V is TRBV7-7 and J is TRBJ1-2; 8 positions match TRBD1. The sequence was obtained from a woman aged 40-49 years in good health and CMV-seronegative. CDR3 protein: CASSSFRDRPNYGYTF. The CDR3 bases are TGTGCCAGCAGCTCCTTCCGGGACAGGCCTAACTATGGCTACACCTTC. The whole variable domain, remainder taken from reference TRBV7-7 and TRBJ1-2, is GAGVSQSPRYKVTKRGQDVTLRCDPISSHATLYWYQQALGQGPEFLTYFNYEAQPDKSGLPSDRFSAERPEGSISTLTIQRTEQRDSAMYRCASSSFRDRPNYGYTFGSGTRLTVV.